Below, 20 T cell receptor beta chains from the same sample are listed, as sequenced in a study of control samples from healthy donors and cancer patients. Method: immunoSEQ multiplex PCR; TCRdb's copy keeps in-frame clones and lacks some. Found here are approximately 190,000 clones; the top ten clones hold 2.2%. Sequencing was carried out using blood. The source of these receptors is a woman younger than 45 in good health.

The chain couples TRBV18 to TRBJ1-2; weak D call: TRBD1 (5 bases). This CDR3 contains 14 residues. Looked up from germline, CDR1 is KGHSH and CDR2 is LQKENI. Between the trimmed V and J ends, which lost 3 bases and 4 bases, there was a span of 12 bases. CDR3 amino acids: CASSPTGEGYGYTF. The DNA for the CDR3 is TGTGCCAGCTCACCCACGGGGGAAGGCTATGGCTACACCTTC.

The rearrangement links TRBV9 to TRBJ1-2, with D possibly matching TRBD1 (6 bases). The ends were cut back, 5 bases at V and 5 bases at J, with 13 bases in the middle. The CDR3 contains 13 residues. Germline-derived CDR1 and CDR2 are SGDLS and YYNGEE. Written as DNA, the CDR3 is TGTGCCAGCAGTTTACAGGGTTTTTATGGCTACACCTTC. The encoded protein is CASSLQGFYGYTF.

The chain has TRBV5-5 and TRBJ2-1; D possibly corresponds to TRBD2 (6 bases). Germline V gene sequence: CDR1 SGHKS, CDR2 YYEKEE (reference sequence). Trimming cost V 4 bases and J 9 bases, with 14 bases left between them. The CDR3 spans 13 residues. The CDR3 is CASSGGTLGEQFF. The CDR3 coding sequence is TGTGCCAGCAGCGGGGGGACTCTCGGTGAGCAGTTCTTC.

The chain is built from TRBV5-8 and TRBJ2-1, with 9 nucleotides matching TRBD2. This CDR3 has 15 residues. CDR1 is SGHTS, CDR2 YDEGEE, per germline. V gave up 4 bases and J gave up 4 bases; unmatched junction bases: 6. The CDR3 DNA follows: TGTGCCAGCAGCATAGCGGGGGAGAGTTACAATGAGCAGTTCTTC. Encoded protein: CASSIAGESYNEQFF. The complete variable domain, with remaining parts taken from reference TRBV5-8 and TRBJ2-1, reads EAGVTQSPTHLIKTRGQQATLRCSPISGHTSVYWYQQALGLGLQFLLWYDEGEERNRGNFPPRFSGRQFPNYSSELNVNALELEDSALYLCASSIAGESYNEQFFGPGTRLTVL.

The genes are TRBV7-9 and TRBJ2-7, with 11 bases identical to TRBD1. Looked up from germline, CDR1 is SEHNR and CDR2 is FQNEAQ (reference sequence). The ends lost 3 bases at V and 6 bases at J; junction bases unmatched: 4. The CDR3 has 14 residues. This CDR3 is CASSFGQGAGEQYF. The CDR3, as DNA: TGTGCCAGCAGCTTCGGACAGGGGGCGGGCGAGCAGTACTTC. Looking up the rest from reference TRBV7-9 and TRBJ2-7 gives the full variable domain: DTGVSQNPRHKITKRGQNVTFRCDPISEHNRLYWYRQTLGQGPEFLTYFQNEAQLEKSRLLSDRFSAERPKGSFSTLEIQRTEQGDSAMYLCASSFGQGAGEQYFGPGTRLTVT.

The CDR3 is CASSILAGIPEAFF. CDR3 coding DNA: TGTGCCAGTAGTATACTGGCAGGGATCCCTGAAGCTTTCTTT. V usage is TRBV19 and J usage is TRBJ1-1, with D tentatively TRBD1 (5 bases). Germline V gives CDR1 LNHDA, CDR2 SQIVND (reference sequence). This CDR3 contains 14 residues. V shed 2 bases and J shed 6 bases, with 13 bases lying between them.

The chain is built from TRBV11-2 and TRBJ1-2, with D possibly TRBD1 on 5 matching bases. V lost 5 bases, J lost 8 bases, and 18 bases lay in between. The germline V gene encodes CDR1 SGHAT and CDR2 FQNNGV. The CDR3 extends over 14 amino acids. The CDR3 is CASSHTRGTGGYTF. CDR3 nucleotides: TGTGCCAGCAGCCATACCCGGGGGACGGGGGGCTACACCTTC. The full variable domain, rest sourced from reference TRBV11-2 and TRBJ1-2, is EAGVAQSPRYKIIEKRQSVAFWCNPISGHATLYWYQQILGQGPKLLIQFQNNGVVDDSQLPKDRFSAERLKGVDSTLKIQPAKLEDSAVYLCASSHTRGTGGYTFGSGTRLTVV.

This chain connects TRBV5-1 to TRBJ2-4, with a weak D call TRBD1 (6 bases). Germline V gene lookup returns CDR1 SGHRS and CDR2 YFSETQ. The germline V and J ends were trimmed by 5 bases and 8 bases, with 14 bases remaining between them. CDR3 size: 13 residues. CDR3 DNA: TGCGCCAGCAGTCTAGGACAGAAAGACATTCAGTACTTC. This encodes CASSLGQKDIQYF.

The gene calls are TRBV4-1 and TRBJ1-6, with D unclear. This CDR3 comprises 13 residues. Germline CDR1 and CDR2: MGHRA and YSYEKL. The ends were cut back, 0 bases at V and 7 bases at J, with 4 bases in the middle. The CDR3 DNA sequence: TGCGCCAGCAGCCAAGATGGGAATTCACCCCTCCACTTT. Its translation is CASSQDGNSPLHF.

The rearrangement uses TRBV27 and TRBJ2-1; 9 nucleotides match TRBD1. The CDR3 consists of 14 residues. Germline CDR1 and CDR2: MNHEY and SMNVEV (reference sequence). V was pared by 3 bases and J by 3 bases, with 0 bases of the junction left unmatched. DNA of the CDR3: TGTGCCAGCAGTTTGGACAGGGGCTACAATGAGCAGTTCTTC. Protein product: CASSLDRGYNEQFF.

This chain joins TRBV5-1 and TRBJ1-2; D may be TRBD1 (6 bases). V was clipped by 4 bases and J by 8 bases, with 12 bases between them. This CDR3 region has 12 residues. Germline CDR1 reads SGHRS; CDR2 reads YFSETQ. Written as DNA, the CDR3 is TGCGCCAGCAGCAGTACAGGGTTAGGCTACACCTTC. Translation: CASSSTGLGYTF.

J is TRBJ1-4 and V is TRBV15; 8 nucleotides line up with TRBD1. Germline assignment: CDR1 LNHNV and CDR2 YYDKDF (reference sequence). The CDR3 length is 14 residues. Trimming removed 3 bases from V and 7 bases from J; junction bases left unmatched: 4. The DNA of the CDR3 is TGTGCCACCAGCAGTCAGGGGGCGCGTGAAAAACTGTTTTTT. It yields the protein CATSSQGAREKLFF.

The chain couples TRBV5-4 to TRBJ2-1; D is perhaps TRBD2 (7 bases). Trimming stripped 5 bases from V and 6 bases from J, with 12 bases between. Germline V gene sequence: CDR1 SGHNT, CDR2 YYREEE (reference sequence). The CDR3 is 13 amino acids. In nucleotides, the CDR3 is TGTGCCAGCAGAGTGGGGGGGCGCAATGAGCAGTTCTTC. Encoded protein: CASRVGGRNEQFF.

The chain employs TRBV19 and TRBJ2-7, with D maybe TRBD2 (6 bases). Germline V CDR1 and CDR2: LNHDA, SQIVND (reference sequence). The CDR3 has 14 amino acids. The V gene lost 4 bases and the J gene lost 5 bases, with 15 bases spanning the gap. This chain's CDR3 is CASSTRGGAHEQYF. CDR3 nucleotides: TGTGCCAGTAGTACCCGCGGAGGGGCCCACGAGCAGTACTTC.

The CDR3 reads CASSTGPGGNTIYF. DNA of the CDR3: TGTGCCAGCTCAACAGGACCGGGCGGAAACACCATATATTTT. The chain has TRBV18 and TRBJ1-3, with a possible D match to TRBD1 (5 bases). Germline V lookup: CDR1 KGHSH, CDR2 LQKENI. Between the trimmed V and J ends, which lost 5 bases and 4 bases, there was a span of 12 bases. The CDR3 contains 14 residues.

The rearrangement uses TRBV18 and TRBJ1-1; weak D call: TRBD1 (5 bases). Trimming took off 3 bases at V and 10 bases at J, with 15 bases between the two ends. The germline V gene encodes CDR1 KGHSH and CDR2 LQKENI. The CDR3 is 13 amino acids. In DNA, the CDR3 is TGTGCCAGCTCACCGGGGGGGGATCGTCGAGCTTTCTTT. Translated, it gives CASSPGGDRRAFF.

V gene TRBV25-1 combines with J gene TRBJ2-7; 7 nucleotides agree with TRBD1. The germline CDR1 and CDR2 sequences are MGHDK and SYGVNS. The CDR3 has 14 amino acids. The V and J ends lost 3 bases and 6 bases, in that order; junction bases with no gene match: 8. The CDR3 protein is CASSETGLWVEQYF. CDR3 in DNA: TGTGCCAGCAGTGAGACAGGGCTATGGGTCGAGCAGTACTTC.

V and J are TRBV7-8 and TRBJ2-1; TRBD1 aligns across 7 bases. This CDR3 has 15 amino acids. The V gene end was trimmed by 3 bases and the J gene end by 4 bases; junction bases not matched to a gene: 6. Germline CDR1 reads SGHVS; CDR2 reads FQNEAQ. DNA of the CDR3: TGTGCCAGCAGCTTGGGACAGAGTCCATACAATGAGCAGTTCTTC. Translated: CASSLGQSPYNEQFF.

This sequence joins TRBV12-5 and TRBJ1-1; no clear D gene. Germline CDR1 and CDR2: LGHNT and FRNRAP. The CDR3 sequence is 16 residues long. V lost 0 bases, J lost 7 bases, and 18 bases lay in between. In nucleotides, the CDR3 is TGTGCTAGTGGTTTGGTCCAGAGCTCCGGCTACAATGAAGCTTTCTTT. It translates to CASGLVQSSGYNEAFF.

V is TRBV7-2 and J is TRBJ1-5; D possibly corresponds to TRBD1 (6 bases). This CDR3 is 14 amino acids long. Trimming left V 2 bases short and J 5 bases short, with 10 bases between. The germline CDR1 and CDR2 sequences are SGHTA and FQGNSA. The CDR3 DNA reads as TGTGCCAGCAGCTTATCGGCAGGGGATCAGCCCCAGCATTTT. Its translation: CASSLSAGDQPQHF.